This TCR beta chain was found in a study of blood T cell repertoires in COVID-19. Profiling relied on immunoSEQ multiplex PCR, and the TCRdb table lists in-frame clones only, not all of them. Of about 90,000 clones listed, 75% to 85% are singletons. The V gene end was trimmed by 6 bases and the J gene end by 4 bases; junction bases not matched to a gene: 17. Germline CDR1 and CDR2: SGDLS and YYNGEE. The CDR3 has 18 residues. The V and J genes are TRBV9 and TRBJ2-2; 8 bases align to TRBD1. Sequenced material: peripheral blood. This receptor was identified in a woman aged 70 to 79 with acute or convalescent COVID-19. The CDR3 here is CASTRRGQAQWGTGELFF. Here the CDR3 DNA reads TGTGCCAGCACCCGTAGGGGACAGGCACAATGGGGCACCGGGGAGCTGTTTTTT.